This T cell receptor (beta chain) was identified during a study of T cells expressing NK-cell markers. In the study overall: Researchers got TCR beta repertoires out of sorted CD3+CD56+NKG2C+, CD3+CD56+NKG2C- and CD3+CD56-NKG2C+ T cells. Within the sequenced cohort of eight donors, seven exhibited HCMV seropositivity and one was seronegative.

Germline V gene data show CDR1 as SGHVS and CDR2 as FQNEAQ. CDR3 length: 15 residues. TCRdb re-called the 5' RACE reads, yielding one record per CDR3 amino acid sequence without DNA. This sample lists 450,000 to 600,000 distinct CDR3 sequences; its ten largest clones have around 3.3%. The sequence was collected from a young man in good health. This sequence joins TRBV7-8 and TRBJ1-4; TCRdb gives TRBD1 as the D gene, but with no DNA this cannot be confirmed. Sequenced material: blood T cells: a sorted CD56 or NKG2C T cell subset, CD4+ or CD8+ T cells, or bulk PBMC T cells (not recorded which). CDR3 region: CASSLRRGTNEKLFF.